The 17 T cell receptor beta chains given below trace back to one sample, sequenced in a study of blood T cells in healthy people across ages. With a J-beta primer mix and a sample-barcoded 5' primer, a second PCR ran roughly 6 to 12 cycles. TCRdb recomputed calls from the 5' RACE reads with MiXCR, one row per CDR3 protein. Here the sample spans some 1.1 million distinct CDR3 sequences, 35% to 40% being singletons. Sequencing used blood. The receptors shown here come from a man aged 18 to 29 in good health.

The chain recombines TRBV5-1 with TRBJ1-2; 9 bases agree with TRBD1. Germline V lookup: CDR1 SGHRS, CDR2 YFSETQ. This CDR3 is 17 amino acids long. The trim removed 3 bases at V and 7 bases at J, leaving 16 bases unmatched. The CDR3 nucleotides are TGCGCCAGCAGCTCTAAGACAGGGGGAAAATGGGAGTCTGGCTACACCTTC. This gives the protein CASSSKTGGKWESGYTF. The variable domain in full, with the rest retrieved from reference TRBV5-1 and TRBJ1-2, is KAGVTQTPRYLIKTRGQQVTLSCSPISGHRSVSWYQQTPGQGLQFLFEYFSETQRNKGNFPGRFSGRQFSNSRSEMNVSTLELGDSALYLCASSSKTGGKWESGYTFGSGTRLTVV.

The CDR3 DNA sequence: TGTGCCAGCAGCCAAACCGGACTAGCGGGGGGCGAGACCCAGTACTTC. It specifies CASSQTGLAGGETQYF. This chain links TRBV4-2 with TRBJ2-5; 14 bases align to TRBD2. CDR1 and CDR2 from the germline V gene are LGHNA and YNFKEQ. This CDR3 has 16 residues. Trimming took 2 bases from V and 5 from J; bases not matched to a gene: 4.

The chain is built from TRBV29-1 and TRBJ1-1, with D tentatively TRBD1 (6 bases). V lost 0 bases and J lost 0, with 14 bases in between. Germline CDR1 is SQVTM and CDR2 is ANQGSEA. This CDR3 is 16 amino acids long. CDR3 residues: CSVEDLQGGLNTEAFF. DNA for the CDR3: TGCAGCGTTGAAGATCTACAAGGGGGGCTGAACACTGAAGCTTTCTTT.

The chain combines TRBV12-3 or TRBV12-4 with TRBJ1-2; 7 bases line up with TRBD1. The ends lost 5 bases at V and 10 bases at J; junction bases unmatched: 10. This CDR3 spans 13 amino acids. The CDR3 coding sequence is TGTGCCAGCAGTGACAGGGACCGATCCGACTACACCTTC. This gives the protein CASSDRDRSDYTF.

V is TRBV5-4 and J is TRBJ2-1, with 9 positions matching TRBD2. V shed 2 bases, J shed 2 bases, and the junction held 2 bases outside the gene matches. The germline V gene encodes CDR1 SGHNT and CDR2 YYREEE (reference sequence). This CDR3 comprises 15 residues. This chain's CDR3 is CASSFERGAYNEQFF. CDR3 in DNA: TGTGCCAGCAGCTTTGAGCGGGGGGCCTACAATGAGCAGTTCTTC.

This clonotype was found a few times. The chain joins TRBV15 to TRBJ2-3; TRBD2 is a possible D gene (5 bases). The CDR3 covers 15 residues. Trimming cost V 6 bases and J 7 bases, with 20 bases left between them. Germline loops: CDR1 LNHNV, CDR2 YYDKDF (reference sequence). CDR3: CATRFGVAVTNTQYF. The CDR3 bases are TGTGCCACCAGGTTCGGGGTTGCCGTAACAAATACGCAGTATTTT. The full variable domain, in which reference TRBV15 and TRBJ2-3 provide the parts outside the CDR3, is DAMVIQNPRYQVTQFGKPVTLSCSQTLNHNVMYWYQQKSSQAPKLLFHYYDKDFNNEADTPDNFQSRRPNTSFCFLDIRSPGLGDTAMYLCATRFGVAVTNTQYFGPGTRLTVL.

The chain combines TRBV7-9 with TRBJ2-5; 8 bases are a match to TRBD2. The V and J ends lost 5 bases and 5 bases, in that order; junction bases with no gene match: 16. The CDR3 loop spans 17 amino acids. The germline V gene encodes CDR1 SEHNR and CDR2 FQNEAQ (reference sequence). The CDR3 region has the DNA TGTGCCAGCAGCGAAGGAGTAGCGGGGTTACAGAGGGAGACCCAGTACTTC. Translation: CASSEGVAGLQRETQYF.

This clonotype has only a few counts. This chain joins TRBV12-3 or TRBV12-4 and TRBJ1-2, with D unresolved. Trimming took 8 bases from V and 0 from J, leaving 10 bases between them. The CDR3 sequence is 13 residues long. In DNA, the CDR3 is TGTGCCAGCCACCTCGGGGCTAACTATGGCTACACCTTC. It encodes CASHLGANYGYTF.

This clonotype appeared a few times. This chain uses TRBV10-2 with TRBJ2-3; D might be TRBD1 (6 bases). CDR3 size: 15 residues. Trimming took 4 bases from V and 2 from J, leaving 13 bases between them. Germline-derived CDR1 and CDR2 are WSHSY and SAAADI. As DNA, the CDR3 is TGCGCCAGCAGTGCCGACAGGCCATTCACAGATACGCAGTATTTT. It codes for CASSADRPFTDTQYF.

V gene TRBV6-2 or TRBV6-3 combines with J gene TRBJ1-5; D is perhaps TRBD1 (5 bases). Trimming left V 7 bases short and J 4 bases short, with 20 bases between. CDR1 and CDR2 (germline): MNHEY, SVGEGT. This CDR3 is built from 16 residues. This CDR3 is CASTPGPIGLNQPQHF. CDR3 coding DNA: TGTGCCAGCACTCCGGGACCAATCGGCCTTAATCAGCCCCAGCATTTT.

The chain employs TRBV7-3 and TRBJ1-2, with TRBD1 as a possible D gene (5 bases). From germline, CDR1 is SGHTA and CDR2 FQGTGA. V dropped 5 bases and J dropped 1 base, with 17 bases sitting between them. The CDR3 contains 16 residues. The chain's CDR3 is CASSPSSGPDNYGYTF. CDR3 coding DNA: TGTGCCAGCAGCCCAAGTTCGGGACCCGATAACTATGGCTACACCTTC.

The chain uses TRBV4-1 and TRBJ2-1, with D perhaps matching TRBD1 or TRBD2 (6 bases each). The CDR3 spans 17 residues. The germline V gene has CDR1 MGHRA and CDR2 YSYEKL. The V gene lost 0 bases and the J gene lost 3 bases, with 15 bases spanning the gap. CDR3 sequence: CASSQDVGGQVYNEQFF. In nucleotides, the CDR3 is TGCGCCAGCAGCCAAGATGTGGGGGGCCAGGTCTACAATGAGCAGTTCTTC.

This clonotype was seen more than once but under ten times. This chain connects TRBV4-3 to TRBJ1-2; D call uncertain. The germline V and J ends were trimmed by 0 bases and 5 bases, with 10 bases remaining between them. This CDR3 is 14 amino acids long. CDR1 is LGHNA and CDR2 is YSLEER in the germline V gene. CDR3 in DNA: TGCGCCAGCAGCCAAGATACAGCATTTTATGGCTACACCTTC. It specifies CASSQDTAFYGYTF.

The rearrangement joins TRBV20-1 to TRBJ1-1; a weak D match, TRBD1 (5 bases). The CDR3 spans 15 residues. Germline V gene lookup returns CDR1 DFQATT and CDR2 SNEGSKA (reference sequence). The V gene lost 5 bases and the J gene lost 1 base, with 17 bases spanning the gap. The CDR3 loop reads CSAHGGGGRNTEAFF. CDR3 coding DNA: TGCAGTGCTCACGGGGGGGGAGGGAGGAACACTGAAGCTTTCTTT.

This chain uses TRBV6-5 with TRBJ2-1; 8 nucleotides match TRBD1. The better agreement between TRBJ2-7 and the DNA end casts doubt on the J call. Per germline, CDR1 MNHEY and CDR2 SVGAGI. The CDR3 loop spans 15 amino acids. The CDR3 spells CASSRDRLAHNEQYF. The CDR3, as DNA: TGTGCCAGCAGTAGGGACAGGCTGGCCCACAATGAGCAGTACTTC.

This clonotype was detected ten times or more. The rearrangement joins TRBV6-2 or TRBV6-3 to TRBJ1-1; D is unclear. Deletions cut 8 bases from V and 1 base from J, with 5 bases between. Germline V gives CDR1 MNHEY, CDR2 SVGEGT. The length of the CDR3 is 11 residues. This CDR3 reads CASGENTEAFF. CDR3 nucleotide sequence: TGTGCCAGCGGGGAGAACACTGAAGCTTTCTTT.

The chain recombines TRBV6-2 or TRBV6-3 with TRBJ2-7, with D possibly being TRBD2 (5 bases). V lost 4 bases and J 2 bases, leaving 15 bases between the germline ends. This CDR3 has 15 amino acids. Germline-derived CDR1 and CDR2 are MNHEY and SVGEGT. CDR3 protein: CASSSGREFTYEQYF. The CDR3 DNA follows: TGTGCCAGCAGTTCGGGAAGGGAATTCACCTACGAGCAGTACTTC.